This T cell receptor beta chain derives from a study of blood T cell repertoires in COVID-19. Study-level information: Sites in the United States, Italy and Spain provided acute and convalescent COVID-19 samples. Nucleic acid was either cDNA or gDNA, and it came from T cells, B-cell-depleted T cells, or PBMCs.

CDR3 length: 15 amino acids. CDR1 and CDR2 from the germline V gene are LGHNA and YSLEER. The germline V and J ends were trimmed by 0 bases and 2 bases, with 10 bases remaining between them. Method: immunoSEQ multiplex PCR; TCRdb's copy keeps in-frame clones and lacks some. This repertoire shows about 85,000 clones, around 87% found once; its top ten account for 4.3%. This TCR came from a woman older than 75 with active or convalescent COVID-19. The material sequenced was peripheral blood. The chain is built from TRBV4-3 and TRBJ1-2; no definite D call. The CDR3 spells CASSQEWLTNYGYTF. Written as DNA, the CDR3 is TGCGCCAGCAGCCAAGAATGGCTCACAAACTATGGCTACACCTTC.